The following is a TCR beta chain sequence with its context. Antigen unknown. The data are from a study of cytomegalovirus exposure and HLA in healthy donors. General study points: Earlier analysis looked at TCR beta V segments, and most were productive about 90% or about 30% of the time.

The study ran its PCR with 60 Vbeta and 13 Jbeta primers. The repertoire was sequenced with immunoSEQ multiplex PCR; TCRdb's copy has only in-frame clones and lacks some. This sample has 55,000 to 85,000 clones; roughly 90% occur once, and the top ten carry 2%. V was cut by 4 bases and J by 12 bases, with 12 bases left in between. CDR1 is MDHEN, CDR2 SYDVKM, per germline. The CDR3 is 11 amino acids. Sample: PBMCs. This sequence was found in a woman aged 25 to 45 in good health and CMV-seronegative. V and J are TRBV28 and TRBJ1-1; possibly TRBD1 for D (6 bases). The CDR3 region has the DNA TGTGCCAGCAGTTCACAGGGTGCGACTTTCTTT. As protein: CASSSQGATFF.